The 10 T cell receptor beta chains below come from one sample, sequenced in a study of identical twins. TCRdb reanalysed the 5' RACE reads using MiXCR and keeps one entry per CDR3 protein. Here the sample spans under 900,000 distinct CDR3 sequences, around 12% being singletons. This same sample was also part of a study on yellow fever vaccine responses in identical twins.

The specimen was PBMCs. Every receptor here comes from a young woman in good health.

This clonotype showed up many times. This rearrangement joins TRBV5-1 to TRBJ2-5, with 9 bases identical to TRBD1. V gave up 3 bases and J gave up 1 base; unmatched junction bases: 4. Germline CDR1 and CDR2: SGHRS and YFSETQ. This CDR3 is built from 15 residues. CDR3 in DNA: TGCGCCAGCAGCTGGGACAGGGTATTCCAAGAGACCCAGTACTTC. It yields the protein CASSWDRVFQETQYF.

The rearrangement joins TRBV20-1 to TRBJ2-1; D remains ambiguous. Trimming took 1 base from V and 7 from J, leaving 8 bases between them. The CDR3 extends over 12 amino acids. Germline CDR1 and CDR2: DFQATT and SNEGSKA (reference sequence). This CDR3 reads CSARVASNEQFF. CDR3 in DNA: TGCAGTGCTAGAGTGGCTAGTAATGAGCAGTTCTTC.

In its sample, this clonotype was seen many times. The genes are TRBV5-1 and TRBJ2-1, with 8 bases identical to TRBD1. Trimming cost V 6 bases and J 1 base; bases outside gene matches: 6. The CDR3 runs to 15 residues. Germline CDR1 reads SGHRS; CDR2 reads YFSETQ. The CDR3 sequence is CASTPTGGSYNEQFF. The CDR3 DNA is TGCGCCAGCACCCCCACAGGGGGGTCCTACAATGAGCAGTTCTTC.

This sequence joins TRBV7-8 and TRBJ2-2; 11 bases match TRBD2. V shed 1 base, J shed 5 bases, and the junction held 9 bases outside the gene matches. The CDR3 has 18 amino acids. Germline V lookup: CDR1 SGHVS, CDR2 FQNEAQ. The CDR3 bases are TGTGCCAGCAGCTTAGTACGACTAGCGGGAACTGGGACCGGGGAGCTGTTTTTT. Translating it yields CASSLVRLAGTGTGELFF.

The chain links TRBV5-5 to TRBJ2-5; the D gene could be TRBD1 or TRBD2 (5 bases each). The CDR3 runs to 17 residues. The germline V gene has CDR1 SGHKS and CDR2 YYEKEE (reference sequence). Trimming pared 2 bases from V and 4 bases from J, leaving 21 bases between. CDR3 in DNA: TGTGCCAGCAGCTTTGGGGGAGCTTATCGAGGTGGAGAGACCCAGTACTTC. Translated: CASSFGGAYRGGETQYF.

Ten or more counts support this clonotype. The V gene is TRBV6-4, the J gene TRBJ1-5; D is unresolved. Trimming removed 5 bases at V and 1 base at J, with 6 bases between. The CDR3 is 13 residues long. Looked up from germline, CDR1 is MRHNA and CDR2 is SNTAGT. CDR3 in amino acids: CASSTDSNQPQHF. The CDR3 region has the DNA TGTGCCAGCAGTACCGACAGCAATCAGCCCCAGCATTTT.

This clonotype was seen once. The chain links TRBV21-1 to TRBJ2-1. TRBV21-1 is a pseudogene segment. The CDR3 consists of 17 residues. The CDR3 is CASSNSKSGGTYNEQFF. The CDR3 DNA follows: TGTGCCAGCAGCAACTCCAAAAGCGGGGGCACCTACAATGAGCAGTTCTTC.

This clonotype was counted only a few times. The rearrangement links TRBV4-1 to TRBJ1-3; D might be TRBD1 (6 bases). Germline V lookup: CDR1 MGHRA, CDR2 YSYEKL. The V and J ends lost 0 bases and 3 bases respectively, with 15 bases between them. The CDR3 runs to 17 residues. The CDR3 DNA reads TGCGCCAGCAGCCAAGATTGGTTAGGGGACAATGGAAACACCATATATTTT. Translation: CASSQDWLGDNGNTIYF.

There are a few counts of this clonotype. The V and J genes are TRBV5-5 and TRBJ2-1; 11 bases are a match to TRBD1. CDR3 length: 15 amino acids. Germline values: CDR1 SGHKS, CDR2 YYEKEE (reference sequence). V shed 5 bases, J shed 2 bases, and the junction held 3 bases outside the gene matches. CDR3 sequence (DNA): TGTGCCAGCAGACTGGACAGGGGGCCCTACAATGAGCAGTTCTTC. As protein: CASRLDRGPYNEQFF.

Only a few counts were recorded for this clonotype. This rearrangement joins TRBV20-1 to TRBJ1-2; D not resolved. CDR1 DFQATT and CDR2 SNEGSKA come from the germline V gene (reference sequence). This CDR3 is built from 12 residues. Trimming shortened V by 3 bases and J by 4 bases, and 9 bases separated the two germline ends. CDR3 sequence reads: CSASGSSYGYTF. CDR3 bases: TGCAGTGCTAGCGGCTCTAGCTATGGCTACACCTTC.